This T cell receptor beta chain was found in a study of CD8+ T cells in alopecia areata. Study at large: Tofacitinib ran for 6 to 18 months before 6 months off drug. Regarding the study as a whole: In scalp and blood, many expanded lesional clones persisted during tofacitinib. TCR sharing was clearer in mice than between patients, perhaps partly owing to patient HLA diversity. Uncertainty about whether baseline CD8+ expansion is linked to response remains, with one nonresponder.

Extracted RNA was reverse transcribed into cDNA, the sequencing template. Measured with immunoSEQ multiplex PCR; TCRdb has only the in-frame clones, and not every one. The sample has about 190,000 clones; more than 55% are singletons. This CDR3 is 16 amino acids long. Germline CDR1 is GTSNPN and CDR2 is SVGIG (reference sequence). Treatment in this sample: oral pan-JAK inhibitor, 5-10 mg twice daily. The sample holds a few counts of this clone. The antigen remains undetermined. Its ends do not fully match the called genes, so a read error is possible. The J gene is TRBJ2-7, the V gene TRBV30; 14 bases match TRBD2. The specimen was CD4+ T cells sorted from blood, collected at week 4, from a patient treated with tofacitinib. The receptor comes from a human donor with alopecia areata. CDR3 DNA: TGTGCCTGGAAGGAAGGACTAGCGGGAGGATCCTCCGAGCAGTACTTC. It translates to CAWKEGLAGGSSEQYF.